This section outlines one TCR beta chain sequence together with its context. No antigen is known for it. Isolating PBMCs gave at least 6.5 million of these cells per sample. Per sample, at least 6 micrograms of total RNA were extracted. The trim removed 1 base at V and 5 bases at J, leaving 5 bases unmatched. The CDR3 is made up of 15 amino acids. The germline V gene has CDR1 LGHNA and CDR2 YSLEER. The data stem from a study of blood T cells in healthy people across ages. Broader study findings: The CMV status of each donor remained undetermined, and this could have confounded shifts in expanded clonotypes.

Primers used in a second PCR of about 7 to 12 cycles were a sample-barcoded 5' primer and a J-beta primer mix. From the 5' RACE reads, TCRdb called clonotypes with MiXCR, one entry per CDR3 protein. The sample carries 910,000 or so distinct CDR3 sequences, 45% to 60% recorded once. The receptor was derived from a woman aged 55-70 years in good health. This chain joins TRBV4-3 and TRBJ2-3; TRBD2 matches at 8 bases. Input material: blood. This chain's CDR3 is CASSQAVLAGDTQYF. CDR3 nucleotides: TGCGCCAGCAGCCAAGCGGTCCTAGCGGGAGATACGCAGTATTTT.